The subject of this entry is one T cell receptor (beta chain). As yet, its antigen is unknown. This specimen belongs to a study of Ad26.COV2.S vaccination and SARS-CoV-2 variants. Whole-study context: Participants got Ad26.COV2.S intramuscularly, once or twice 56 days apart. Regarding the study as a whole: Substantial breadth was reportedly displayed by spike-specific CD8+ and CD4+ T cell responses after vaccination.

Sequencing was performed with immunoSEQ multiplex PCR; in TCRdb, only in-frame clones are kept and a portion is missing. Of 300,000 to 350,000 clones in the sample, about nine tenths were seen once. CDR1 MNHEY and CDR2 SVGAGI come from the germline V gene. The CDR3 has 13 amino acids. The V end was cut by 3 bases, the J end by 4 bases, with 9 bases between. Treatment meaning: some 20 received Ad26.COV2.S at low or high dose, single or two shots; several received placebo; per-sample allocation not given. The samples were gathered on day 63 after the first injection of vaccine or placebo. The TCR was taken from a person aged 18-60 years who received the Ad26.COV2.S COVID-19 vaccine or a placebo. The gene calls are TRBV6-5 and TRBJ1-1, with D possibly TRBD1 on 5 matching bases. The sequencing used peripheral blood, collected in a trial of Ad26.COV2.S vaccine versus placebo. CDR3 residues: CASSYQGPTEAFF. In DNA, the CDR3 is TGTGCCAGCAGTTATCAGGGTCCCACTGAAGCTTTCTTT.